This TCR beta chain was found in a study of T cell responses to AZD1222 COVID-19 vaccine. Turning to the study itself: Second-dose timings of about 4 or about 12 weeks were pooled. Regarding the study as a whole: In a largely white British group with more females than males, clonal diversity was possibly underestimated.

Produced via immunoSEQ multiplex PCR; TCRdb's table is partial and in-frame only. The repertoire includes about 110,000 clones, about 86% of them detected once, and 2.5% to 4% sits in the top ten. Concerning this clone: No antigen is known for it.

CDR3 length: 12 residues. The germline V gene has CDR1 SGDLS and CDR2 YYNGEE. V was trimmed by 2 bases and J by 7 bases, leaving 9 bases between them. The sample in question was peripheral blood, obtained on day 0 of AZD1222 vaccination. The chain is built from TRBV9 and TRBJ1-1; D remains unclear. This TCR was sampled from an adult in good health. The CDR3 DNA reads TGTGCCAGCAGCGTCTCGTACGGTGAAGCTTTCTTT. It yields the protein CASSVSYGEAFF.